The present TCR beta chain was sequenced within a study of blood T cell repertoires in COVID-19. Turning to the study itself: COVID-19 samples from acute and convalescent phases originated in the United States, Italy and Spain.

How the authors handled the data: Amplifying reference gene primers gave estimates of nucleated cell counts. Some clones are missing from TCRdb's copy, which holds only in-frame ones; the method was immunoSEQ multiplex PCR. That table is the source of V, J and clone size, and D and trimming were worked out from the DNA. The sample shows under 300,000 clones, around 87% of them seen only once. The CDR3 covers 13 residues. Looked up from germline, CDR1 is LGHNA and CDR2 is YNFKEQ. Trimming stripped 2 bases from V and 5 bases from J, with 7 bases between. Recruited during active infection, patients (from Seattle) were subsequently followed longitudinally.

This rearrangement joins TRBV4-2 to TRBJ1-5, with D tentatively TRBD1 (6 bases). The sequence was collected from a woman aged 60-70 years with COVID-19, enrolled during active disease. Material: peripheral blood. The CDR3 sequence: CASSQWTDQPQHF. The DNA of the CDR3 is TGTGCCAGCAGCCAATGGACAGATCAGCCCCAGCATTTT.